Following are 27 T cell receptor beta chains from one sample sequenced in a study of OX40 agonist ivuxolimab in advanced cancers. Data came from immunoSEQ multiplex PCR; TCRdb stores just in-frame clones and leaves some out. This sample carries about 79,000 clones, roughly 85% of them seen once, and the ten largest clones take roughly 4.5%. The specimen comprised CD4+ or CD8+ T cells sorted from blood, sampled in a trial of the OX40 agonist ivuxolimab. The source is an adult with an advanced solid tumor such as melanoma, head and neck, liver or kidney cancer.

The CDR3 loop reads CASSNGNTEAFF. The CDR3 bases are TGTGCCAGCAGCAACGGGAACACTGAAGCTTTCTTT. The chain has TRBV6-1 and TRBJ1-1; unclear D gene. The CDR3 length is 12 residues. Germline CDR1 MNHNS, CDR2 SASEGT. Trimming removed 6 bases at V and 1 base at J, with 6 bases between.

The chain carries TRBV6-1 and TRBJ2-7; a possible D gene is TRBD1 (5 bases). Germline V gene data show CDR1 as MNHNS and CDR2 as SASEGT. The CDR3 runs to 16 residues. V was shortened by 2 bases and J by 0 bases, with 14 bases between the two germline ends. CDR3 nucleotides: TGTGCCAGCAGTGAAAGGATGGGCCAGGGCTCCTACGAGCAGTACTTC. Residues: CASSERMGQGSYEQYF.

V usage is TRBV6-1 and J usage is TRBJ2-3; D is perhaps TRBD2 (5 bases). Trimming shortened V by 6 bases and J by 0 bases, and 13 bases separated the two germline ends. The germline V gene encodes CDR1 MNHNS and CDR2 SASEGT. This CDR3 region has 15 residues. The CDR3 loop is CASRRELASTDTQYF. The CDR3 nucleotides read TGTGCCAGCAGGAGGGAACTCGCTAGCACAGATACGCAGTATTTT.

The chain has TRBV4-2 and TRBJ2-1; the match to TRBD2 covers 14 bases. The CDR3 contains 16 residues. With V trimmed by 4 bases and J by 6 bases, 5 bases remained unmatched. Germline-derived CDR1 and CDR2 are LGHNA and YNFKEQ. The CDR3 DNA reads as TGTGCCAGCAGCCCCTTTGGACTAGCGGGAGGCAATGAGCAGTTCTTC. Encoded protein: CASSPFGLAGGNEQFF.

The V call is TRBV28, the J call TRBJ2-1; the match to TRBD2 covers 9 bases. The CDR3 totals 14 residues. Germline V lookup: CDR1 MDHEN, CDR2 SYDVKM. The V and J ends lost 4 bases and 10 bases, in that order; junction bases with no gene match: 8. CDR3 loop: CASSSAGGGSEQFF. CDR3 DNA sequence: TGTGCCAGCAGTTCGGCGGGAGGGGGTAGCGAGCAGTTCTTC.

CDR3: CASSLKGAVNEKLFF. The DNA of the CDR3 is TGTGCCAGCAGTTTAAAGGGGGCTGTTAATGAAAAACTGTTTTTT. The J gene is TRBJ1-4, the V gene TRBV28; 7 bases map to TRBD1. The CDR3 has 15 amino acids. The germline V gene has CDR1 MDHEN and CDR2 SYDVKM. V shed 2 bases and J 4 bases; nucleotides not matched to a gene: 4. Full variable domain (missing parts from reference TRBV28 and TRBJ1-4): DVKVTQSSRYLVKRTGEKVFLECVQDMDHENMFWYRQDPGLGLRLIYFSYDVKMKEKGDIPEGYSVSREKKERFSLILESASTNQTSMYLCASSLKGAVNEKLFFGSGTQLSVL.

This chain uses TRBV27 with TRBJ2-7; 7 bases agree with TRBD2. Per germline, CDR1 MNHEY and CDR2 SMNVEV (reference sequence). J lost 3 bases, V lost 4 bases, and 15 bases had no gene match. The CDR3 consists of 17 residues. CDR3 protein: CASSSRGRSSGVYEQYF. The CDR3 nucleotides read TGTGCCAGCAGTTCGCGGGGGAGGTCAAGTGGGGTCTACGAGCAGTACTTC.

This clone came up a few times. The rearrangement joins TRBV11-3 to TRBJ2-2, with 7 bases matching TRBD1. V shed 5 bases and J 6 bases; nucleotides not matched to a gene: 9. This CDR3 is 15 amino acids long. Germline-derived CDR1 and CDR2 are SGHNT and YENEEA. CDR3 sequence (DNA): TGTGCCAGCAGCCCTCGACCGACAGGGTCCGGGGAGCTGTTTTTT. Translated, it gives CASSPRPTGSGELFF. Variable domain in full (rest from reference TRBV11-3 and TRBJ2-2): EAGVVQSPRYKIIEKKQPVAFWCNPISGHNTLYWYLQNLGQGPELLIRYENEEAVDDSQLPKDRFSAERLKGVDSTLKIQPAELGDSAVYLCASSPRPTGSGELFFGEGSRLTVL.

The CDR3 DNA reads as TGTGCCAGCAGTAAAACCGACGACAGGCTATACACCTTC. Amino acids: CASSKTDDRLYTF. The chain links TRBV6-5 to TRBJ1-2, with D maybe TRBD1 (6 bases). The V and J ends lost 5 bases and 11 bases respectively, with 18 bases between them. The length of the CDR3 is 13 residues. Germline values: CDR1 MNHEY, CDR2 SVGAGI.

CDR3 sequence reads: CAISVGSGLAGGRGPTDTQYF. For the CDR3, the DNA is TGTGCCATCAGTGTGGGGTCAGGACTAGCGGGAGGAAGGGGCCCCACAGATACGCAGTATTTT. The gene calls are TRBV10-3 and TRBJ2-3; 14 bases map to TRBD2. Germline V lookup: CDR1 ENHRY, CDR2 SYGVKD. CDR3 size: 21 residues. The trim removed 4 bases at V and 2 bases at J, leaving 17 bases unmatched.

The J gene is TRBJ2-1, the V gene TRBV6-5; no reliable D call. V was clipped by 6 bases and J by 0 bases, with 12 bases between them. This CDR3 is built from 15 residues. Germline CDR1 is MNHEY and CDR2 is SVGAGI. The CDR3: CASRSSVSSYNEQFF. The CDR3 nucleotides are TGTGCCAGCAGGTCAAGCGTGAGCTCCTACAATGAGCAGTTCTTC.

V gene TRBV30 combines with J gene TRBJ2-1, with 8 nucleotides matching TRBD2. Trimming at V came to 3 bases and at J to 6 bases, leaving 4 bases not matched to a gene. This CDR3 is 13 amino acids long. Germline V gene sequence: CDR1 GTSNPN, CDR2 SVGIG (reference sequence). CDR3 nucleotide sequence: TGTGCCTGGAGCGCTCTAGCGGGCAATGAGCAGTTCTTC. As protein: CAWSALAGNEQFF.

The chain joins TRBV18 to TRBJ2-7; D possibly corresponds to TRBD1 (6 bases). Germline loops: CDR1 KGHSH, CDR2 LQKENI. The V and J ends lost 6 bases and 4 bases respectively, with 13 bases between them. The CDR3 consists of 13 residues. In nucleotides, the CDR3 is TGTGCCAGCTCCCTAGGACAGCAGTACGAGCAGTACTTC. This sequence encodes CASSLGQQYEQYF.

The chain couples TRBV6-6 to TRBJ1-2; D is perhaps TRBD1 (6 bases). This CDR3 contains 15 residues. Trimming pared 0 bases from V and 4 bases from J, leaving 12 bases between. Looked up from germline, CDR1 is MNHNY and CDR2 is SVGAGI (reference sequence). CDR3 sequence (DNA): TGTGCCAGCAGTTACTCGAGGGGGGGTAGCTATGGCTACACCTTC. This codes for CASSYSRGGSYGYTF.

The rearrangement links TRBV29-1 to TRBJ2-7; TRBD2 aligns across 11 bases. V trimming: 6 bases; J trimming: 3 bases; junction bases outside the gene matches: 7. The germline V gene encodes CDR1 SQVTM and CDR2 ANQGSEA. The CDR3 spans 14 residues. The CDR3 DNA sequence: TGCAGCGTGGATGGGACTAGCGGAGACTACGAGCAGTACTTC. Translation gives CSVDGTSGDYEQYF.

This clone was seen a single time. The chain joins TRBV5-1 to TRBJ2-7, with 11 positions matching TRBD2. From germline, CDR1 is SGHRS and CDR2 YFSETQ. Trimming took 4 bases from V and 4 from J; bases not matched to a gene: 4. CDR3 length: 14 residues. CDR3 DNA sequence: TGCGCCAGCAGCACCGGGACTAGCGGTTACGAGCAGTACTTC. Protein: CASSTGTSGYEQYF.

This chain connects TRBV5-6 to TRBJ1-3; D may be TRBD1 (6 bases). Trimming took 0 bases from V and 4 from J, leaving 11 bases between them. The CDR3 contains 15 residues. Germline values: CDR1 SGHDT, CDR2 YYEEEE. The chain's CDR3 is CASSLEAGVGNTIYF. For the CDR3, the DNA is TGTGCCAGCAGCTTGGAGGCAGGGGTCGGAAACACCATATATTTT.

Turning to this clone: This CDR3 is also generated by other DNA sequences in the sample. V gene TRBV11-3 combines with J gene TRBJ2-7; possibly TRBD2 for D (7 bases). CDR1 and CDR2 (germline): SGHNT, YENEEA. The V gene lost 1 base and the J gene lost 0 bases, with 16 bases spanning the gap. This CDR3 contains 17 residues. The CDR3 DNA reads TGTGCCAGCAGCTTAGGGGGGGGCGGGGCCAGCTCCTACGAGCAGTACTTC. Encoded protein: CASSLGGGGASSYEQYF.

The chain recombines TRBV5-1 with TRBJ2-3; weak D call: TRBD2 (6 bases). The V end lost 1 base, the J end lost 1 base, and 13 bases lay between the germline ends. The CDR3 has 16 residues. CDR1 is SGHRS and CDR2 is YFSETQ in the germline V gene. The CDR3 region has the DNA TGCGCCAGCAGCTTGTGGTCGGGGGTCGGCACAGATACGCAGTATTTT. This codes for CASSLWSGVGTDTQYF. The whole variable domain, filled in from reference TRBV5-1 and TRBJ2-3, reads KAGVTQTPRYLIKTRGQQVTLSCSPISGHRSVSWYQQTPGQGLQFLFEYFSETQRNKGNFPGRFSGRQFSNSRSEMNVSTLELGDSALYLCASSLWSGVGTDTQYFGPGTRLTVL.

The J gene is TRBJ2-1, the V gene TRBV9; possibly TRBD1 for D (6 bases). The CDR3 sequence is 15 residues long. V was trimmed by 0 bases and J by 0 bases, leaving 7 bases between them. Germline loops: CDR1 SGDLS, CDR2 YYNGEE. The CDR3 protein is CASSVEGDSYNEQFF. The CDR3 nucleotides read TGTGCCAGCAGCGTAGAGGGGGACTCCTACAATGAGCAGTTCTTC.

This clone occurred a few times. This chain uses TRBV7-9 with TRBJ1-2; unclear D gene. The CDR3 is 14 amino acids. Deletions cut 1 base from V and 8 bases from J, with 14 bases between. The germline CDR1 and CDR2 sequences are SEHNR and FQNEAQ (reference sequence). The CDR3 DNA is TGTGCCAGCAGCTTAGAAATAACCCCGTGGGGCTACACCTTC. It is translated as CASSLEITPWGYTF.

In DNA form, the CDR3 reads TGCGCCAGCAGCGATAGTACGGGAGGACGAACCACAGATACGCAGTATTTT. This translates into CASSDSTGGRTTDTQYF. The chain recombines TRBV5-1 with TRBJ2-3; TRBD2 aligns across 7 bases. The CDR3 totals 17 residues. Germline V gene data show CDR1 as SGHRS and CDR2 as YFSETQ. Unmatched junction bases numbered 13, after V lost 4 bases and J lost 2 bases.

CDR3 sequence: CASSEGAGDTYEQYF. The DNA of the CDR3 is TGTGCCAGCAGTGAGGGGGCTGGGGACACCTACGAGCAGTACTTC. The rearrangement links TRBV6-1 to TRBJ2-7; possibly TRBD1 for D (6 bases). Deletions cut 3 bases from V and 2 bases from J, with 14 bases between. This CDR3 comprises 15 residues. The germline V gene encodes CDR1 MNHNS and CDR2 SASEGT.

The sample holds a few counts of this clone. The chain couples TRBV5-1 to TRBJ2-5; D is ambiguous. The CDR3 is 13 amino acids. In germline, CDR1 is SGHRS, CDR2 YFSETQ. With 4 bases removed from V and 3 bases from J, the gap between germline ends came to 10 bases. The CDR3 DNA sequence: TGCGCCAGCAGCCTGTTTGGAGAAGAGACCCAGTACTTC. The encoded protein is CASSLFGEETQYF.

The J gene is TRBJ2-2, the V gene TRBV5-1; D possibly corresponds to TRBD2 (6 bases). The CDR3 spans 16 residues. CDR1 SGHRS and CDR2 YFSETQ come from the germline V gene. Trimming took off 4 bases at V and 0 bases at J, with 13 bases between the two ends. DNA of the CDR3: TGCGCCAGCAGCCTGAGCCTAGCGTCGAACACCGGGGAGCTGTTTTTT. This gives the protein CASSLSLASNTGELFF.

The rearrangement uses TRBV5-1 and TRBJ1-1, with D possibly matching TRBD1 (5 bases). The germline V and J ends were trimmed by 4 bases and 6 bases, with 16 bases remaining between them. CDR3 length equals 14 residues. CDR1 is SGHRS, CDR2 YFSETQ, per germline. DNA of the CDR3: TGCGCCAGCAGCGTTGTAGGGGTGGCTTCTGAAGCTTTCTTT. Residues: CASSVVGVASEAFF. Combining the CDR3 with reference TRBV5-1 and TRBJ1-1 gives the whole variable domain KAGVTQTPRYLIKTRGQQVTLSCSPISGHRSVSWYQQTPGQGLQFLFEYFSETQRNKGNFPGRFSGRQFSNSRSEMNVSTLELGDSALYLCASSVVGVASEAFFGQGTRLTVV.

V usage is TRBV5-1 and J usage is TRBJ2-1, with a possible D match to TRBD2 (6 bases). This CDR3 is 16 amino acids long. Trimming cost V 0 bases and J 4 bases, with 14 bases left between them. From germline, CDR1 is SGHRS and CDR2 YFSETQ. CDR3 sequence: CASSLDPGVGYNEQFF. In DNA, the CDR3 is TGCGCCAGCAGCTTGGATCCGGGAGTTGGTTACAATGAGCAGTTCTTC.